This T cell receptor (beta chain) is drawn from a study of shared clonotypes between healthy human individuals. The authors loaded 200 ng DNA, about 30,000 T cell genomes, into sorted-subset replicate PCRs. TCRdb's table, derived via immunoSEQ multiplex PCR, lists solely in-frame clones and lacks some. Of fewer than 2.5 million clones detected, under 95% appear once; the ten largest clones hold approximately 0.36%. The CDR3 runs to 15 residues. The ends lost 1 base at V and 6 bases at J; junction bases unmatched: 2. Germline V gene sequence: CDR1 SEHNR, CDR2 FQNEAQ (reference sequence). This clone was picked up a small number of times.

This receptor was identified in a man aged 18 to 30 in good health. Some clones in this sample may be carry-over from other donors' samples. This sequence joins TRBV7-9 and TRBJ1-5, with 11 bases lining up with TRBD1. Sequenced: naive CD4+ T cells from PBMCs. Subset given: CD45RA+ positively selected. The CDR3 region is CASSLGGQGAQPQHF. DNA for the CDR3: TGTGCCAGCAGCTTAGGAGGACAGGGGGCTCAGCCCCAGCATTTT.